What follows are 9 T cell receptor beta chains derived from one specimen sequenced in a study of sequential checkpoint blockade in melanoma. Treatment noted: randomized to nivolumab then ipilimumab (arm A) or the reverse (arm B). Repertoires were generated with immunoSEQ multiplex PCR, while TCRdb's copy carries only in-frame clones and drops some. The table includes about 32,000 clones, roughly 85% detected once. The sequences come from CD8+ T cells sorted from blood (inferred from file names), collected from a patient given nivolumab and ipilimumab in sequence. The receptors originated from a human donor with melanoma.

In DNA, the CDR3 is TGTGCCAGCAGCGTACAGGGGGCAGAGGACACTGAAGCTTTCTTT. It codes for CASSVQGAEDTEAFF. The V and J genes are TRBV9 and TRBJ1-1; 8 bases align to TRBD1. The CDR3 loop spans 15 amino acids. The germline CDR1 and CDR2 sequences are SGDLS and YYNGEE. The V gene end was trimmed by 1 base and the J gene end by 3 bases; junction bases not matched to a gene: 5.

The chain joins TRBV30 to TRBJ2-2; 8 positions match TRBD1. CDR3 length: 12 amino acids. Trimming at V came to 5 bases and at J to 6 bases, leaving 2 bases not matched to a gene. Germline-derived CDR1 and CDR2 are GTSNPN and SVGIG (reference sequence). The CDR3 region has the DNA TGTGCCTGGGGCAGGGGGCCCGGGGAGCTGTTTTTT. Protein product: CAWGRGPGELFF.

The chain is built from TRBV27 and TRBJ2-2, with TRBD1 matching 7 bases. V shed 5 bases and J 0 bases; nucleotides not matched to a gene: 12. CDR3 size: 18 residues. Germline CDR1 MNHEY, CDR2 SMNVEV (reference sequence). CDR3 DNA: TGTGCCAGCAGTACTATTTTGAGGGGGCAAGCGAACACCGGGGAGCTGTTTTTT. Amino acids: CASSTILRGQANTGELFF.

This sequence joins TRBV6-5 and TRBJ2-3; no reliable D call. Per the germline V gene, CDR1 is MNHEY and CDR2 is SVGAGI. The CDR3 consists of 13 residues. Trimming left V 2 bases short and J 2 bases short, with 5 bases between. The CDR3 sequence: CASSYQFTDTQYF. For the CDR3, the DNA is TGTGCCAGCAGTTACCAGTTCACAGATACGCAGTATTTT.

CDR3 protein: CASSPVPGHPYEQYF. The DNA of the CDR3 is TGTGCCAGCAGTCCCGTTCCGGGACACCCCTACGAGCAGTACTTC. This rearrangement joins TRBV6-5 to TRBJ2-7; a possible D gene is TRBD1 (6 bases). This CDR3 has 15 amino acids. Trimming stripped 5 bases from V and 2 bases from J, with 16 bases between. Per the germline V gene, CDR1 is MNHEY and CDR2 is SVGAGI.

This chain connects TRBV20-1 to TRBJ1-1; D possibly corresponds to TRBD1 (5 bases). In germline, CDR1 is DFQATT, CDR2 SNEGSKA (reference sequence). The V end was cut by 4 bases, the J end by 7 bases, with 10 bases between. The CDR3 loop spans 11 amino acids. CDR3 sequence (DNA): TGCAGTGCTATCACAGGAATTGAAGCTTTCTTT. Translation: CSAITGIEAFF.

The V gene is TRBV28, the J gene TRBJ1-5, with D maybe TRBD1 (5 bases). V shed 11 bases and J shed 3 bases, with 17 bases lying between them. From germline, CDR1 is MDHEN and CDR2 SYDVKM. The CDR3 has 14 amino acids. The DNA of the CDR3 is TGTGCCGGATCTCGCAGGGATTACAATCAGCCCCAGCATTTT. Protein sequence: CAGSRRDYNQPQHF.

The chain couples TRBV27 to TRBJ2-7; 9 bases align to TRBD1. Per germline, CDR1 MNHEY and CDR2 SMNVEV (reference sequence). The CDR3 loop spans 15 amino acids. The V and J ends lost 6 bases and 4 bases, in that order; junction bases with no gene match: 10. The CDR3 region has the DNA TGTGCCAGCAGGGATCCGGGACAGGGATCTTACGAGCAGTACTTC. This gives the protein CASRDPGQGSYEQYF.

Here the CDR3 reads CASSLGTNFWDGYTF. For the CDR3, the DNA is TGTGCCAGCAGTCTCGGGACAAATTTTTGGGATGGCTACACCTTC. The chain joins TRBV27 to TRBJ1-2; weak D call: TRBD1 (6 bases). The CDR3 consists of 15 residues. Germline V CDR1 and CDR2: MNHEY, SMNVEV (reference sequence). V dropped 5 bases and J dropped 6 bases, with 19 bases sitting between them.